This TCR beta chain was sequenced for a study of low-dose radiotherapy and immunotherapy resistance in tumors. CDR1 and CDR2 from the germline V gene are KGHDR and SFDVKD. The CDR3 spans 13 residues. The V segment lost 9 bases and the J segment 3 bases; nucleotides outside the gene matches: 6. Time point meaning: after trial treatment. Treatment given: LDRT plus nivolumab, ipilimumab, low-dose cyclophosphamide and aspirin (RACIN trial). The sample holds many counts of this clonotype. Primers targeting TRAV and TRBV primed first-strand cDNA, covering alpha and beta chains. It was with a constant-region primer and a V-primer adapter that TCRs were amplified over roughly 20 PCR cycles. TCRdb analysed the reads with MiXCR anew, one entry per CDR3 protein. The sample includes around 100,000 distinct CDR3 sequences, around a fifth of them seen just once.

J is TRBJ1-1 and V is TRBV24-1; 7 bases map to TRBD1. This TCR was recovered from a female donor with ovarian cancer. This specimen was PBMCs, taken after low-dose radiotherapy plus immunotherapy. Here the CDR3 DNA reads TGTGCCACCGGGGACACAGGGGACACTGAAGCTTTCTTT. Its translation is CATGDTGDTEAFF.